These T cell receptor beta chains were read from a single sample in a study of shared clonotypes between healthy human individuals. Method: immunoSEQ multiplex PCR; TCRdb's copy keeps in-frame clones and lacks some. Of about 2.1 million clones in the sample, about 93% were seen once. The sample comprised naive CD8+ T cells from PBMCs. The receptors shown here come from a man between 18 and 29 years old in good health. Some clones in this sample may be carry-over from other donors' samples. CDR3s include the opening cysteine and the closing phenylalanine or tryptophan. A D gene is named only where the DNA matches it firmly. The size entry is marked missing in some rows and otherwise reads once, few, many or a size class.

D gene: TRBD2; J gene: TRBJ2-1; V gene: TRBV19; clone size: once; CDR3 length: 16; CDR3 protein: CASSIKFGGVYNEQFF; CDR3 DNA: TGTGCCAGTAGTATAAAGTTCGGGGGGGTTTACAATGAGCAGTTCTTC
D gene: NA; J gene: TRBJ2-5; V gene: TRBV28; clone size: once; CDR3 length: 15; CDR3 protein: CASSLLLSEGSDQYF; CDR3 DNA: TGTGCCAGCAGTTTACTCCTCAGTGAGGGTAGTGACCAGTACTTC
D gene: NA; J gene: TRBJ1-3; V gene: TRBV2; clone size: NA; CDR3 length: 15; CDR3 protein: CASSEASSPGNTIYF; CDR3 DNA: TGTGCCAGCAGTGAAGCTAGTTCTCCTGGAAACACCATATATTTT
D gene: TRBD2; J gene: TRBJ2-3; V gene: TRBV5-1; clone size: once; CDR3 length: 17; CDR3 protein: CASSSPDGLAGVDTQYF; CDR3 DNA: TGCGCCAGCAGCTCCCCCGACGGACTAGCGGGAGTAGATACGCAGTATTTT
D gene: NA; J gene: TRBJ2-1; V gene: TRBV6-1; clone size: once; CDR3 length: 12; CDR3 protein: CASSGRGDEQFF; CDR3 DNA: TGTGCCAGCAGTGGCAGGGGCGATGAGCAGTTCTTC
D gene: TRBD2; J gene: TRBJ2-3; V gene: TRBV5-6; clone size: NA; CDR3 length: 15; CDR3 protein: CASRLITGGPDTQYF; CDR3 DNA: TGTGCCAGTCGCCTGATTACGGGAGGGCCCGATACGCAGTATTTT
D gene: NA; J gene: TRBJ1-4; V gene: TRBV19; clone size: NA; CDR3 length: 15; CDR3 protein: CASSMSGDTNEKLFF; CDR3 DNA: TGTGCCAGTAGTATGTCGGGTGACACTAATGAAAAACTGTTTTTT
D gene: TRBD2; J gene: TRBJ2-1; V gene: TRBV27; clone size: NA; CDR3 length: 14; CDR3 protein: CASSLLAERVEQFF; CDR3 DNA: TGTGCCAGCAGCCTACTAGCGGAACGAGTTGAGCAGTTCTTC
D gene: TRBD2; J gene: TRBJ2-7; V gene: TRBV9; clone size: NA; CDR3 length: 15; CDR3 protein: CASSGRTSGTYEQYF; CDR3 DNA: TGTGCCAGCAGCGGGCGGACTAGCGGCACCTACGAGCAGTACTTC
D gene: NA; J gene: TRBJ2-7; V gene: TRBV27; clone size: NA; CDR3 length: 11; CDR3 protein: CASSFGREQYF; CDR3 DNA: TGTGCCAGCAGTTTTGGGCGGGAGCAGTACTTC
D gene: NA; J gene: TRBJ2-2; V gene: TRBV28; clone size: NA; CDR3 length: 14; CDR3 protein: CASSLVPYTGELFF; CDR3 DNA: TGTGCCAGCAGTTTAGTCCCTTACACCGGGGAGCTGTTTTTT
D gene: NA; J gene: TRBJ1-2; V gene: TRBV29-1; clone size: NA; CDR3 length: 12; CDR3 protein: CSADRGVYGYTF; CDR3 DNA: TGCAGCGCCGACCGTGGAGTCTATGGCTACACCTTC
D gene: TRBD2; J gene: TRBJ2-1; V gene: TRBV2; clone size: NA; CDR3 length: 15; CDR3 protein: CASSPGLAGGLHQFF; CDR3 DNA: TGTGCCAGCAGCCCAGGACTAGCGGGAGGTCTACACCAGTTCTTC
D gene: TRBD2; J gene: TRBJ2-3; V gene: TRBV5-6; clone size: NA; CDR3 length: 15; CDR3 protein: CASSFPSGATDTQYF; CDR3 DNA: TGTGCCAGCAGCTTCCCTAGCGGGGCTACAGATACGCAGTATTTT
D gene: NA; J gene: TRBJ2-3; V gene: TRBV5-1; clone size: NA; CDR3 length: 15; CDR3 protein: CASSLEGAIADTQYF; CDR3 DNA: TGCGCCAGCAGCTTGGAGGGAGCAATTGCAGATACGCAGTATTTT
D gene: NA; J gene: TRBJ2-1; V gene: TRBV28; clone size: NA; CDR3 length: 17; CDR3 protein: CASSLPVQYPPYNEQFF; CDR3 DNA: TGTGCCAGCAGTTTACCTGTGCAGTACCCTCCCTACAATGAGCAGTTCTTC
D gene: TRBD2; J gene: TRBJ2-1; V gene: TRBV27; clone size: NA; CDR3 length: 18; CDR3 protein: CASSFLTIAGYSYNEQFF; CDR3 DNA: TGTGCCAGCAGTTTCTTAACCATAGCGGGATACTCCTACAATGAGCAGTTCTTC
D gene: NA; J gene: TRBJ1-2; V gene: TRBV27; clone size: NA; CDR3 length: 11; CDR3 protein: CASGVGWGYTF; CDR3 DNA: TGTGCCAGCGGAGTCGGTTGGGGCTACACCTTC
D gene: NA; J gene: TRBJ1-2; V gene: TRBV7-9; clone size: once; CDR3 length: 15; CDR3 protein: CASSLGRPGAYGYTF; CDR3 DNA: TGTGCCAGCAGCTTAGGGAGACCCGGGGCCTATGGCTACACCTTC
D gene: TRBD1; J gene: TRBJ2-7; V gene: TRBV18; clone size: NA; CDR3 length: 14; CDR3 protein: CASSPTTGTYEQYF; CDR3 DNA: TGTGCCAGCTCACCAACGACAGGGACCTACGAGCAGTACTTC
D gene: TRBD1; J gene: TRBJ2-7; V gene: TRBV19; clone size: NA; CDR3 length: 15; CDR3 protein: CASSIRTGGRYEQYF; CDR3 DNA: TGTGCCAGTAGTATACGGACAGGGGGAAGGTACGAGCAGTACTTC
D gene: NA; J gene: TRBJ1-3; V gene: TRBV28; clone size: NA; CDR3 length: 16; CDR3 protein: CASSLGTTVSGNTIYF; CDR3 DNA: TGTGCCAGCAGTTTAGGGACAACGGTCTCTGGAAACACCATATATTTT
D gene: TRBD2; J gene: TRBJ2-1; V gene: TRBV13; clone size: NA; CDR3 length: 18; CDR3 protein: CASSLRFSGGDSYNEQFF; CDR3 DNA: TGTGCCAGCAGCCTGAGGTTTAGCGGGGGAGACTCCTACAATGAGCAGTTCTTC
D gene: TRBD1; J gene: TRBJ1-2; V gene: TRBV27; clone size: NA; CDR3 length: 14; CDR3 protein: CASRLQGAPGGYTF; CDR3 DNA: TGTGCCAGCAGACTCCAGGGGGCGCCAGGTGGCTACACCTTC
D gene: NA; J gene: TRBJ1-1; V gene: TRBV6-1; clone size: NA; CDR3 length: 15; CDR3 protein: CASSEYRGRGTEAFF; CDR3 DNA: TGTGCCAGCAGTGAATATCGGGGTAGGGGCACTGAAGCTTTCTTT
D gene: NA; J gene: TRBJ2-2; V gene: TRBV2; clone size: NA; CDR3 length: 14; CDR3 protein: CASSGFLNTGELFF; CDR3 DNA: TGTGCCAGCAGTGGTTTTTTGAACACCGGGGAGCTGTTTTTT
D gene: TRBD1; J gene: TRBJ2-7; V gene: TRBV2; clone size: NA; CDR3 length: 13; CDR3 protein: CASAYGQGYEQYF; CDR3 DNA: TGTGCCAGCGCTTACGGACAGGGCTACGAGCAGTACTTC
D gene: TRBD1; J gene: TRBJ1-2; V gene: TRBV7-9; clone size: NA; CDR3 length: 15; CDR3 protein: CASSVGTADNYGYTF; CDR3 DNA: TGTGCCAGCAGCGTTGGGACAGCGGATAACTATGGCTACACCTTC
D gene: NA; J gene: TRBJ1-3; V gene: TRBV9; clone size: NA; CDR3 length: 14; CDR3 protein: CASSVGTAGNTIYF; CDR3 DNA: TGTGCCAGCAGCGTAGGGACAGCTGGAAACACCATATATTTT
D gene: NA; J gene: TRBJ2-6; V gene: TRBV12-2; clone size: NA; CDR3 length: 17; CDR3 protein: CASRYGTGPTGANVLTF; CDR3 DNA: TGTGCAAGTCGCTACGGGACAGGGCCCACTGGGGCCAACGTCCTGACTTTC
D gene: NA; J gene: TRBJ2-2; V gene: TRBV29-1; clone size: NA; CDR3 length: 13; CDR3 protein: CSAKAGNTGELFF; CDR3 DNA: TGCAGCGCCAAAGCGGGTAACACCGGGGAGCTGTTTTTT
D gene: TRBD1; J gene: TRBJ2-7; V gene: TRBV27; clone size: NA; CDR3 length: 15; CDR3 protein: CASSGQALPFYEQYF; CDR3 DNA: TGTGCCAGCAGCGGACAGGCCCTACCTTTCTACGAGCAGTACTTC
D gene: NA; J gene: TRBJ2-7; V gene: TRBV28; clone size: NA; CDR3 length: 16; CDR3 protein: CASSSGPPPHSYEQYF; CDR3 DNA: TGTGCCAGCAGTTCCGGGCCCCCGCCCCACTCCTACGAGCAGTACTTC
D gene: NA; J gene: TRBJ2-7; V gene: TRBV6-6; clone size: NA; CDR3 length: 13; CDR3 protein: CASSYPSGYEQYF; CDR3 DNA: TGTGCCAGCAGTTACCCCTCGGGGTACGAGCAGTACTTC
D gene: NA; J gene: TRBJ2-7; V gene: TRBV27; clone size: NA; CDR3 length: 13; CDR3 protein: CASSLMAGYEQYF; CDR3 DNA: TGTGCCAGCAGTTTAATGGCGGGCTACGAGCAGTACTTC
D gene: TRBD1; J gene: TRBJ1-1; V gene: TRBV28; clone size: NA; CDR3 length: 14; CDR3 protein: CASSLDRDNTEAFF; CDR3 DNA: TGTGCCAGCAGTTTAGACAGGGACAACACTGAAGCTTTCTTT
D gene: NA; J gene: TRBJ1-4; V gene: TRBV9; clone size: NA; CDR3 length: 15; CDR3 protein: CASSVGAGPGEKLFF; CDR3 DNA: TGTGCCAGCAGCGTAGGCGCGGGGCCGGGAGAAAAACTGTTTTTT
D gene: NA; J gene: TRBJ2-1; V gene: TRBV11-2; clone size: NA; CDR3 length: 14; CDR3 protein: CASSSTVRRDEQFF; CDR3 DNA: TGTGCCAGCAGCTCAACTGTTCGGCGGGATGAGCAGTTCTTC
D gene: TRBD1; J gene: TRBJ2-6; V gene: TRBV7-9; clone size: NA; CDR3 length: 19; CDR3 protein: CASSLPRDRISSGANVLTF; CDR3 DNA: TGTGCCAGCAGCTTACCTCGGGACAGGATTAGCTCTGGGGCCAACGTCCTGACTTTC
D gene: NA; J gene: TRBJ1-1; V gene: TRBV15; clone size: NA; CDR3 length: 14; CDR3 protein: CATSRDWQDPISFF; CDR3 DNA: TGTGCCACCAGCAGAGATTGGCAAGACCCAATATCTTTCTTT
D gene: TRBD1; J gene: TRBJ2-2; V gene: TRBV5-6; clone size: NA; CDR3 length: 17; CDR3 protein: CASSHGQGERNTGELFF; CDR3 DNA: TGTGCCAGCAGCCATGGACAGGGAGAACGTAACACCGGGGAGCTGTTTTTT
D gene: NA; J gene: TRBJ2-1; V gene: TRBV5-1; clone size: NA; CDR3 length: 15; CDR3 protein: CASRLSRDIVYEQFF; CDR3 DNA: TGCGCCAGCAGACTAAGCCGGGACATTGTATATGAGCAGTTCTTC
D gene: NA; J gene: TRBJ2-5; V gene: TRBV7-6; clone size: NA; CDR3 length: 13; CDR3 protein: CASSWESPETQYF; CDR3 DNA: TGTGCCAGCAGCTGGGAGAGCCCGGAGACCCAGTACTTC
D gene: TRBD2; J gene: TRBJ2-3; V gene: TRBV14; clone size: NA; CDR3 length: 18; CDR3 protein: CASSQGLAGVTSTDTQYF; CDR3 DNA: TGTGCCAGCAGCCAGGGACTAGCGGGAGTCACGAGCACAGATACGCAGTATTTT
D gene: TRBD1; J gene: TRBJ2-1; V gene: TRBV15; clone size: NA; CDR3 length: 16; CDR3 protein: CATSSHRDRGANEQFF; CDR3 DNA: TGTGCCACCAGCAGTCACCGGGACAGGGGAGCTAATGAGCAGTTCTTC
D gene: NA; J gene: TRBJ1-3; V gene: TRBV5-1; clone size: NA; CDR3 length: 14; CDR3 protein: CASSLEARADTIYF; CDR3 DNA: TGCGCCAGCAGCTTGGAGGCGAGAGCCGACACCATATATTTT
D gene: NA; J gene: TRBJ2-1; V gene: TRBV11-2; clone size: NA; CDR3 length: 15; CDR3 protein: CASSLDDGRRYEQFF; CDR3 DNA: TGTGCCAGCAGCTTAGATGATGGGAGGCGCTATGAGCAGTTCTTC
D gene: NA; J gene: TRBJ2-5; V gene: TRBV7-7; clone size: NA; CDR3 length: 17; CDR3 protein: CASSLVTESTAQETQYF; CDR3 DNA: TGTGCCAGCAGCTTAGTTACAGAATCAACAGCACAAGAGACCCAGTACTTC
D gene: TRBD1; J gene: TRBJ1-2; V gene: TRBV30; clone size: few; CDR3 length: 14; CDR3 protein: CAWDVGQPNYGYTF; CDR3 DNA: TGTGCCTGGGATGTGGGACAGCCCAACTATGGCTACACCTTC
D gene: TRBD1; J gene: TRBJ2-2; V gene: TRBV27; clone size: NA; CDR3 length: 16; CDR3 protein: CASNEGDRGRAGELFF; CDR3 DNA: TGTGCCAGCAACGAAGGAGACAGGGGGCGGGCCGGGGAGCTGTTTTTT
D gene: NA; J gene: TRBJ2-7; V gene: TRBV4-1; clone size: NA; CDR3 length: 15; CDR3 protein: CASSPEQGYSYEQYF; CDR3 DNA: TGCGCCAGCAGCCCGGAACAGGGATATTCCTACGAGCAGTACTTC
D gene: NA; J gene: TRBJ2-5; V gene: TRBV7-9; clone size: NA; CDR3 length: 13; CDR3 protein: CASTPVGGETQYF; CDR3 DNA: TGTGCCAGCACCCCCGTGGGCGGAGAGACCCAGTACTTC
D gene: TRBD1; J gene: TRBJ1-5; V gene: TRBV5-6; clone size: NA; CDR3 length: 15; CDR3 protein: CASSFFRTGVQPQHF; CDR3 DNA: TGTGCCAGCAGCTTTTTCAGGACAGGGGTACAGCCCCAGCATTTT
D gene: NA; J gene: TRBJ1-3; V gene: TRBV9; clone size: NA; CDR3 length: 15; CDR3 protein: CASSVGGSSGNTIYF; CDR3 DNA: TGTGCCAGCAGCGTGGGAGGGAGCTCTGGAAACACCATATATTTT
D gene: NA; J gene: TRBJ2-7; V gene: TRBV9; clone size: NA; CDR3 length: 14; CDR3 protein: CASSVGRDGVEQYF; CDR3 DNA: TGTGCCAGCAGCGTAGGCCGCGACGGTGTCGAGCAGTACTTC
D gene: NA; J gene: TRBJ1-3; V gene: TRBV9; clone size: NA; CDR3 length: 14; CDR3 protein: CASSEGSSGNTIYF; CDR3 DNA: TGTGCCAGCAGCGAGGGGAGCTCTGGAAACACCATATATTTT
D gene: NA; J gene: TRBJ1-4; V gene: TRBV9; clone size: NA; CDR3 length: 15; CDR3 protein: CASSVQGGLNEKLFF; CDR3 DNA: TGTGCCAGCAGCGTACAGGGAGGTCTTAATGAAAAACTGTTTTTT
D gene: NA; J gene: TRBJ1-1; V gene: TRBV9; clone size: NA; CDR3 length: 13; CDR3 protein: CASSATSNTEAFF; CDR3 DNA: TGTGCCAGCAGCGCAACCTCGAACACTGAAGCTTTCTTT
D gene: NA; J gene: TRBJ1-2; V gene: TRBV6-1; clone size: few; CDR3 length: 14; CDR3 protein: CASSEADSWGGYTF; CDR3 DNA: TGTGCCAGCAGTGAAGCAGATTCGTGGGGCGGCTACACCTTC